The 17 T cell receptor beta chains listed next were all sequenced from one sample in a study of blood T cell repertoires in COVID-19. The table came from immunoSEQ multiplex PCR; TCRdb's copy has only in-frame clones and leaves some out. The sample holds about 160,000 clones; approximately 80% are singletons and the top ten take roughly 9.5%. Sequencing was done on a sample of peripheral blood. These receptors originate from a woman older than 75 with active or convalescent COVID-19.

This clone was counted only a few times. The genes are TRBV5-1 and TRBJ2-6; 10 bases agree with TRBD1. Germline CDR1 is SGHRS and CDR2 is YFSETQ. The CDR3 spans 16 residues. The V gene end was trimmed by 4 bases and the J gene end by 1 base; junction bases not matched to a gene: 2. The CDR3 sequence: CASSPDRGSGANVLTF. In nucleotides, the CDR3 is TGCGCCAGCAGCCCGGACAGGGGGTCTGGGGCCAACGTCCTGACTTTC.

This rearrangement joins TRBV18 to TRBJ2-7; TRBD2 might be the D (6 bases). The CDR3 is made up of 13 amino acids. Germline CDR1 and CDR2: KGHSH and LQKENI. V lost 4 bases, J lost 4 bases, and 11 bases lay in between. The CDR3 bases are TGTGCCAGCTCACTAAACGGGGGATACGAGCAGTACTTC. It specifies CASSLNGGYEQYF.

This clone was counted only a few times. The gene calls are TRBV5-1 and TRBJ1-5, with a possible D match to TRBD1 (6 bases). Trimming removed 0 bases at V and 5 bases at J, with 12 bases between. The germline V gene encodes CDR1 SGHRS and CDR2 YFSETQ. The length of the CDR3 is 15 residues. The chain's CDR3 is CASSLDGTRDQPQHF. The DNA for the CDR3 is TGCGCCAGCAGCTTGGACGGGACAAGGGATCAGCCCCAGCATTTT.

This clone was observed a few times. The chain links TRBV19 to TRBJ1-4, with 8 bases identical to TRBD1. Unmatched junction bases numbered 4, after V lost 4 bases and J lost 0 bases. The CDR3 is made up of 16 amino acids. In germline, CDR1 is LNHDA, CDR2 SQIVND (reference sequence). The DNA for the CDR3 is TGTGCCAGTAGTACCGGACAGGGCACAACTAATGAAAAACTGTTTTTT. Amino acid sequence: CASSTGQGTTNEKLFF.

This chain joins TRBV19 and TRBJ1-1, with TRBD1 as a possible D gene (6 bases). The CDR3 length is 15 residues. Germline CDR1 LNHDA, CDR2 SQIVND (reference sequence). The V end lost 6 bases, the J end lost 1 base, and 15 bases lay between the germline ends. The CDR3 bases are TGTGCCAGTAGCCCAACCCCGACAGGGAACACTGAAGCTTTCTTT. This translates into CASSPTPTGNTEAFF. Using reference TRBV19 and TRBJ1-1 for the parts outside the CDR3, the full variable domain is DGGITQSPKYLFRKEGQNVTLSCEQNLNHDAMYWYRQDPGQGLRLIYYSQIVNDFQKGDIAEGYSVSREKKESFPLTVTSAQKNPTAFYLCASSPTPTGNTEAFFGQGTRLTVV.

This chain joins TRBV7-9 and TRBJ1-1; no clear D. Germline CDR1 is SEHNR and CDR2 is FQNEAQ (reference sequence). The CDR3 is 13 amino acids. V was clipped by 7 bases and J by 8 bases, with 17 bases between them. The CDR3, as DNA: TGTGCCAGCAATCGCGAGCTGGGCCCGGAAGCTTTCTTT. Amino acid sequence: CASNRELGPEAFF.

The rearrangement uses TRBV9 and TRBJ2-7, with 8 bases aligning to TRBD1. The CDR3 has 15 amino acids. The germline V gene has CDR1 SGDLS and CDR2 YYNGEE. Trimming took 1 base from V and 3 from J; bases not matched to a gene: 6. The CDR3, as DNA: TGTGCCAGCAGCGTATCGACAGGGGCCCTCTACGAGCAGTACTTC. This gives the protein CASSVSTGALYEQYF.

The rearrangement links TRBV6-6 to TRBJ2-7; D is unclear. Germline V gives CDR1 MNHNY, CDR2 SVGAGI (reference sequence). Trimming removed 8 bases from V and 0 bases from J, with 17 bases in between. The CDR3 has 15 amino acids. The CDR3 loop reads CASQYSPRGSYEQYF. The CDR3 bases are TGTGCCAGCCAATACTCTCCCCGTGGCTCCTACGAGCAGTACTTC.

This rearrangement joins TRBV27 to TRBJ1-5, with D maybe TRBD1 (5 bases). Per germline, CDR1 MNHEY and CDR2 SMNVEV (reference sequence). The CDR3 has 14 residues. V dropped 3 bases and J dropped 3 bases, with 9 bases sitting between them. The CDR3 protein is CASSFQGHNQPQHF. The CDR3 coding sequence is TGTGCCAGCAGTTTTCAGGGCCACAATCAGCCCCAGCATTTT.

The chain is built from TRBV7-2 and TRBJ2-7, with 10 bases aligning to TRBD2. This CDR3 contains 15 residues. With 5 bases clipped from V and 3 bases from J, the junction kept 7 bases outside the gene matches. The germline CDR1 and CDR2 sequences are SGHTA and FQGNSA. The CDR3 bases are TGTGCCAGCAGCGAGGGGACTAGCGCCAGCTACGAGCAGTACTTC. Translated, it gives CASSEGTSASYEQYF.

The chain is built from TRBV11-2 and TRBJ1-1; 7 bases align to TRBD1. V lost 10 bases to trimming and J lost 2 bases; unmatched junction nucleotides: 7. The CDR3 length is 13 residues. Germline V gene sequence: CDR1 SGHAT, CDR2 FQNNGV. CDR3 bases: TGTGCCACCCGGGGACAGCCAAACACTGAAGCTTTCTTT. Amino acid sequence: CATRGQPNTEAFF.

The chain couples TRBV7-9 to TRBJ1-1, with unresolved D. The germline V gene encodes CDR1 SEHNR and CDR2 FQNEAQ (reference sequence). V dropped 1 base and J dropped 1 base, with 10 bases sitting between them. The CDR3 is 15 residues long. The CDR3 sequence is CASSLELAGNTEAFF. The CDR3 region has the DNA TGTGCCAGCAGCTTAGAATTGGCAGGGAACACTGAAGCTTTCTTT.

The chain combines TRBV30 with TRBJ2-3, with TRBD2 matching over 8 bases. CDR3 length equals 13 residues. CDR1 is GTSNPN and CDR2 is SVGIG in the germline V gene (reference sequence). V was pared by 5 bases and J by 7 bases, with 8 bases of the junction left unmatched. The CDR3 loop reads CAWDGGARYTQYF. The CDR3 nucleotides read TGTGCCTGGGACGGGGGGGCCCGATATACGCAGTATTTT.

The gene calls are TRBV5-1 and TRBJ2-1; 9 bases line up with TRBD2. V lost 0 bases, J lost 8 bases, and 15 bases stayed unmatched. The CDR3 is made up of 18 amino acids. Germline V gene sequence: CDR1 SGHRS, CDR2 YFSETQ. The DNA for the CDR3 is TGCGCCAGCAGCTTGGCCTATGAGGCGGGGGGGCTGGTCTATGAGCAGTTCTTC. This translates into CASSLAYEAGGLVYEQFF.

This clone was counted a few times. The rearrangement joins TRBV5-5 to TRBJ2-7, with TRBD1 as a possible D gene (5 bases). Between the trimmed V and J ends, which lost 1 base and 4 bases, there was a span of 18 bases. CDR3 length: 16 amino acids. Looked up from germline, CDR1 is SGHKS and CDR2 is YYEKEE (reference sequence). CDR3 region: CASSLQVRGFGYEQYF. The CDR3 nucleotides read TGTGCCAGCAGCTTGCAGGTTAGGGGCTTCGGTTACGAGCAGTACTTC. The whole variable domain, filled in from reference TRBV5-5 and TRBJ2-7, reads DAGVTQSPTHLIKTRGQQVTLRCSPISGHKSVSWYQQVLGQGPQFIFQYYEKEERGRGNFPDRFSARQFPNYSSELNVNALLLGDSALYLCASSLQVRGFGYEQYFGPGTRLTVT.

The rearrangement joins TRBV27 to TRBJ2-3, with D tentatively TRBD1 (6 bases). Germline V CDR1 and CDR2: MNHEY, SMNVEV (reference sequence). V dropped 2 bases and J dropped 3 bases, with 15 bases sitting between them. The CDR3 loop spans 16 amino acids. The CDR3 DNA is TGTGCCAGCAGTTTAAATCCCAGGGGCCCAACAGATACGCAGTATTTT. The encoded protein is CASSLNPRGPTDTQYF.

The CDR3 region is CASSPRQGLFSGNTIYF. For the CDR3, the DNA is TGTGCCAGCAGCCCCCGCCAGGGCTTATTCTCCGGAAACACCATATATTTT. The chain is built from TRBV3-1 (or the pseudogene TRBV3-2) and TRBJ1-3; weak D call: TRBD1 (5 bases). CDR1 LGHDT and CDR2 YNNKEL come from the germline V gene (reference sequence). The length of the CDR3 is 17 residues. V was clipped by 4 bases and J by 4 bases, with 20 bases between them.